The entry below gives a single TCR beta chain sequence along with its context. As yet, its antigen is unknown. Rectal tissue came from one to two pinch biopsies taken at colonoscopy. The sample belongs to a study of pediatric ulcerative colitis. Study observations and caveats: Repertoires came from total lymphocyte DNA, not specific subsets. Some T cells in rectal biopsies may come from blood, especially with overt colitis. All ulcerative colitis patients, but no controls, carried two rectal clonotypes.

Method: immunoSEQ multiplex PCR; TCRdb's copy keeps in-frame clones and lacks some. Of tens of thousands of clones listed, approximately 71% are singletons. After removal of 7 bases from V and 4 bases from J, the junction contained 7 bases not matched to a gene. Germline V gene data show CDR1 as SGHDT and CDR2 as YYEEEE. The CDR3 contains 14 residues. The clonotype was recovered from a boy younger than 18 with severe ulcerative colitis. The V and J genes are TRBV5-6 and TRBJ2-2, with TRBD1 matching 7 bases. The source material was gut tissue. This CDR3 reads CASVPGQLTGELFF. DNA of the CDR3: TGTGCCAGCGTCCCGGGACAGCTCACCGGGGAGCTGTTTTTT.